One and the same sample provided the 22 T cell receptor beta chains below, sequenced in a study of blood T cells in healthy people across ages. Together with a sample-barcoded 5' primer, a J-beta primer mix was included in a second PCR lasting roughly 6 to 12 cycles. In TCRdb, the 5' RACE reads were re-called with MiXCR into one record per CDR3 protein. The sample contains 250,000 to 300,000 distinct CDR3 sequences, 25% to 30% of which appear only once. Material: blood. Every receptor here comes from a woman in her 70s in good health.

This clonotype appeared many times. The chain links TRBV10-2 to TRBJ2-7; 8 bases fit TRBD2. V was clipped by 7 bases and J by 4 bases; unmatched bases: 3. CDR3 length: 12 residues. CDR1 and CDR2 (germline): WSHSY, SAAADI. The CDR3, as DNA: TGCGCCAGCATGCGGGGGGATTACGAGCAGTACTTC. It translates to CASMRGDYEQYF.

This clonotype has more than one count but fewer than ten. The chain has TRBV7-8 and TRBJ1-2, with D possibly matching TRBD1 (5 bases). The CDR3 extends over 16 amino acids. V lost 2 bases and J 10 bases, leaving 23 bases between the germline ends. Germline V gene data show CDR1 as SGHVS and CDR2 as FQNEAQ. Written as DNA, the CDR3 is TGTGCCAGCAGCTTACTTGACCCGGGACTCCGGCCGTCCTACACCTTC. It codes for CASSLLDPGLRPSYTF.

V gene TRBV7-9 combines with J gene TRBJ2-5; no firm D call. The J call could be wrong; TRBJ2-1 is a better fit for the DNA end. Germline values: CDR1 SEHNR, CDR2 FQNEAQ (reference sequence). The length of the CDR3 is 13 residues. The CDR3 sequence: CASSSFSDDEQFF. CDR3 DNA sequence: TGTGCCAGCAGCAGTTTCTCGGACGATGAGCAGTTCTTC.

This clonotype was picked up a small number of times. The chain recombines TRBV21-1 with TRBJ1-4. TRBV21-1 has pseudogene status. The CDR3 extends over 19 amino acids. This chain's CDR3 is CASSKALRGELGAAEKLFF. For the CDR3, the DNA is TGTGCCAGCAGCAAAGCGCTTCGGGGTGAACTCGGAGCCGCTGAAAAACTGTTTTTT.

V is TRBV14 and J is TRBJ2-1; D is ambiguous. Trimming left V 5 bases short and J 1 base short, with 15 bases between. This CDR3 is 16 amino acids long. Germline assignment: CDR1 SGHDN and CDR2 FVKESK. The CDR3 spells CASSMLIGDSYNEQFF. The DNA of the CDR3 is TGTGCCAGCAGCATGCTTATTGGCGATTCCTACAATGAGCAGTTCTTC.

This clonotype was counted between two and nine times. The chain couples TRBV24-1 to TRBJ1-1; 7 bases line up with TRBD1. V shed 4 bases, J shed 1 base, and the junction held 5 bases outside the gene matches. Germline values: CDR1 KGHDR, CDR2 SFDVKD. This CDR3 is 15 amino acids long. CDR3 coding DNA: TGTGCCACCAGTGACCCCCAGGGGGGGAACACTGAAGCTTTCTTT. Translation gives CATSDPQGGNTEAFF.

The CDR3 sequence is CASSADTGNTIYF. Written as DNA, the CDR3 is TGCGCCAGCAGCGCCGACACTGGAAACACCATATATTTT. The chain employs TRBV5-1 and TRBJ1-3, with D uncertain. V lost 4 bases to trimming and J lost 2 bases, with 7 bases between them. This CDR3 is 13 amino acids long. Per germline, CDR1 SGHRS and CDR2 YFSETQ.

V and J are TRBV20-1 and TRBJ2-2; D remains ambiguous. Deletions cut 5 bases from V and 6 bases from J, with 10 bases between. The germline gives CDR1 DFQATT, CDR2 SNEGSKA (reference sequence). The CDR3 contains 12 residues. CDR3 sequence (DNA): TGCAGTGCTCCGTCATCGTCCGGGGAGCTGTTTTTT. It translates to CSAPSSSGELFF.

This clonotype showed up many times. The chain links TRBV9 to TRBJ2-1; D perhaps matches TRBD1 (5 bases). Germline V CDR1 and CDR2: SGDLS, YYNGEE. V gave up 7 bases and J gave up 6 bases, with 14 bases separating them. The CDR3 sequence is 13 residues long. DNA of the CDR3: TGTGCCAGCTCCCCGGACAACACCAATGAGCAGTTCTTC. Protein: CASSPDNTNEQFF.

This clonotype was found many times. The rearrangement links TRBV6-6 to TRBJ2-6; 7 bases agree with TRBD1. The germline V gene has CDR1 MNHNY and CDR2 SVGAGI (reference sequence). V dropped 0 bases and J dropped 2; count of bases not matched to a gene: 4. CDR3 length: 17 amino acids. The CDR3 region is CASSYSTGTTGANVLTF. The CDR3 nucleotides are TGTGCCAGCAGTTACTCGACAGGGACCACTGGGGCCAACGTCCTGACTTTC.

This clonotype appeared a few times. The V gene is TRBV7-8, the J gene TRBJ1-1; possibly TRBD1 for D (6 bases). V was cut by 3 bases and J by 10 bases, with 21 bases left in between. Looked up from germline, CDR1 is SGHVS and CDR2 is FQNEAQ. CDR3 length: 15 amino acids. The CDR3 is CASSLFLTAGVGAFF. The CDR3 DNA follows: TGTGCCAGCAGCTTGTTCCTAACAGCAGGGGTTGGAGCTTTCTTT.

V is TRBV6-6 and J is TRBJ2-5; 7 bases agree with TRBD2. This CDR3 has 13 residues. With 8 bases clipped from V and 4 bases from J, the junction kept 7 bases outside the gene matches. Germline CDR1 and CDR2: MNHNY and SVGAGI (reference sequence). CDR3 coding DNA: TGTGCCAGCGTGCAGGGAGGGAGAGAGACCCAGTACTTC. It yields the protein CASVQGGRETQYF.

The rearrangement uses TRBV5-1 and TRBJ2-7; no reliable D call. The end of the DNA is better explained by TRBJ2-1, so the J call may be wrong. CDR1 is SGHRS and CDR2 is YFSETQ in the germline V gene. CDR3 size: 15 residues. CDR3 sequence reads: CASSLGGNLGNEQFF. The CDR3 nucleotides read TGCGCCAGCAGCTTGGGGGGAAATTTGGGTAATGAGCAGTTCTTC.

This clonotype was counted a few times. The chain employs TRBV24-1 and TRBJ2-3, with D possibly being TRBD1 or TRBD2 (5 bases each). The CDR3 has 16 residues. In germline, CDR1 is KGHDR, CDR2 SFDVKD. Trimming took off 2 bases at V and 6 bases at J, with 17 bases between the two ends. CDR3: CATSDSRDHNMDTQYF. The CDR3 region has the DNA TGTGCCACCAGTGATTCCCGGGACCACAACATGGATACGCAGTATTTT.

J is TRBJ1-4 and V is TRBV12-3 or TRBV12-4; D remains ambiguous. The germline V and J ends were trimmed by 1 base and 15 bases, with 9 bases remaining between them. The CDR3 contains 11 residues. CDR3: CASSLGVEMFF. CDR3 coding DNA: TGTGCCAGCAGTTTAGGGGTTGAGATGTTTTTT.

This clonotype was detected only a few times. The V gene is TRBV4-3, the J gene TRBJ2-7; 7 bases align to TRBD2. CDR1 LGHNA and CDR2 YSLEER come from the germline V gene. V was pared by 1 base and J by 3 bases, with 6 bases of the junction left unmatched. The CDR3 consists of 15 residues. The CDR3 DNA is TGCGCCAGCAGCCAAGGTCGGGACTACAGCTACGAGCAGTACTTC. Amino acid sequence: CASSQGRDYSYEQYF.

The chain couples TRBV4-1 to TRBJ2-2; TRBD2 agrees at 8 bases. CDR1 and CDR2 (germline): MGHRA, YSYEKL. V lost 4 bases and J lost 0; bases outside the gene matches: 10. The CDR3 sequence is 18 residues long. The chain's CDR3 is CASSPGGLAGSNTGELFF. CDR3 coding DNA: TGCGCCAGCAGCCCTGGGGGCCTAGCGGGTTCGAACACCGGGGAGCTGTTTTTT.

The table lists this clonotype with a few counts. Being one base from a much bigger clone, this may be a read error. The chain links TRBV12-3 or TRBV12-4 to TRBJ2-1; 8 bases line up with TRBD2. V lost 11 bases, J lost 7 bases, and 16 bases stayed unmatched. The CDR3 is made up of 15 amino acids. CDR3 sequence reads: CAGGTLAGTSNEQFF. In DNA, the CDR3 is TGTGCCGGCGGCACCCTAGCGGGCACCTCAAATGAGCAGTTCTTC.

The rearrangement joins TRBV7-9 to TRBJ1-2; the D gene is possibly TRBD1 (5 bases). The CDR3 covers 13 residues. In germline, CDR1 is SEHNR, CDR2 FQNEAQ (reference sequence). Trimming shortened V by 3 bases and J by 6 bases, and 11 bases separated the two germline ends. CDR3 DNA sequence: TGTGCCAGCAGCTTCTATGGGGCGGATGGCTACACCTTC. As protein: CASSFYGADGYTF.

The chain combines TRBV28 with TRBJ1-2; a weak D match, TRBD1 (5 bases). The CDR3 has 14 residues. Germline-derived CDR1 and CDR2 are MDHEN and SYDVKM. V lost 2 bases and J lost 2, with 9 bases in between. The CDR3 here is CASSLGASNYGYTF. CDR3 sequence (DNA): TGTGCCAGCAGTTTAGGGGCAAGCAACTATGGCTACACCTTC.

This clonotype was seen only a few times. This sequence joins TRBV29-1 and TRBJ1-1; D is perhaps TRBD1 (6 bases). V lost 2 bases to trimming and J lost 6 bases, with 13 bases between them. The CDR3 has 13 amino acids. Germline V CDR1 and CDR2: SQVTM, ANQGSEA. The CDR3 DNA reads TGCAGCGTTGAATTGACTGGGGGCTCTGAAGCTTTCTTT. This encodes CSVELTGGSEAFF.

This clonotype was counted between two and nine times. The V call is TRBV28, the J call TRBJ2-5; 10 bases match TRBD1. The DNA end is a closer match to TRBJ2-1, so the J assignment may be wrong. In germline, CDR1 is MDHEN, CDR2 SYDVKM. The CDR3 covers 14 residues. The CDR3 DNA sequence: TGTGCCAGCACGACAGGGGGCCTGGGGAATGAGCAGTTCTTC. This translates into CASTTGGLGNEQFF.